What follows is one T cell receptor (beta chain) and its context. What it binds is not known. These data originate in a study of vaccination and CD4 T cells after COVID-19. Study-wide background: Two mRNA vaccine doses were given, either BNT162b2 or mRNA-1273.

Oncomine TCR Beta short-read sequencing was applied to DNA from cultured CD4+ T cells. The genomic DNA was obtained from cultured CD4+ T cells by extraction with the QIAamp micro DNA kit. TCRdb fed the PCR reads into MiXCR, producing one record per CDR3 protein. The data hold roughly 20,000 distinct CDR3 sequences, with around 50% observed a single time. Study-wide results and caveats: Data came from relatively few convalescent patients and lacked early post-infection timepoints.

Germline CDR1 is DFQATT and CDR2 is SNEGSKA (reference sequence). V shed 5 bases and J 9 bases; nucleotides not matched to a gene: 10. This CDR3 has 13 residues. Treatment denoted: approximately 9-day PBMC culture with coronavirus spike peptide pools or control peptides (ViraFEST assay). TCRs were sequenced by ViraFEST after antigen-specific T cells had been expanded with peptide pools. Sample: CD4+ T cells from blood, cultured in vitro. The rearrangement links TRBV20-1 to TRBJ2-4; 7 bases agree with TRBD2. The sequence was collected from a human donor who had recovered from COVID-19. The CDR3 is CSAPKSVAGIQYF. CDR3 in DNA: TGCAGTGCTCCGAAATCGGTAGCGGGCATTCAGTACTTC.